The T cell receptor beta chain described here comes from a study of T cell repertoires in cytomegalovirus infection. TCRdb re-derived calls from the reads in MiXCR, one entry per CDR3 protein. Of about 230,000 distinct CDR3 sequences in the sample, about 20% were seen once. This clonotype was found a few times. The sequenced sample was CD8+ T cells from PBMCs. The TCR sequence derives from a human donor in good health (CMV status not recorded). Some clones in this sample may be carry-over from other donors' samples.

DNA for the CDR3: TGTGCCAGCAGCTTACCGGCGTCCTCCTACGAGCAGTACTTC. It translates to CASSLPASSYEQYF. The J gene is TRBJ2-7, the V gene TRBV7-9; no definite D call. V was pared by 2 bases and J by 0 bases, with 8 bases between. This CDR3 spans 14 amino acids. Looked up from germline, CDR1 is SEHNR and CDR2 is FQNEAQ (reference sequence).